This T cell receptor (beta chain) was identified in a study of blood T cell repertoires in COVID-19. Assay: immunoSEQ multiplex PCR; the TCRdb copy retains only in-frame clones and omits some. Found here are 90,000 or so clones, under 90% of them singletons; the top ten hold 4.5% to 6.5%. During active infection, Seattle patients enrolled and were then monitored through disease. Germline-derived CDR1 and CDR2 are KGHSH and LQKENI. CDR3 size: 14 residues. V lost 3 bases and J lost 1, with 10 bases in between. Sequences were obtained from peripheral blood. This clonotype was sampled from a man aged 55 to 70 with COVID-19, enrolled during active disease. The chain links TRBV18 to TRBJ2-7; a weak D match, TRBD2 (5 bases). The CDR3 sequence is CASSPRDLSYEQYF. CDR3 DNA sequence: TGTGCCAGCTCACCGAGGGATCTTTCCTACGAGCAGTACTTC. The full variable domain, rest sourced from reference TRBV18 and TRBJ2-7, is NAGVMQNPRHLVRRRGQEARLRCSPMKGHSHVYWYRQLPEEGLKFMVYLQKENIIDESGMPKERFSAEFPKEGPSILRIQQVVRGDSAAYFCASSPRDLSYEQYFGPGTRLTVT.